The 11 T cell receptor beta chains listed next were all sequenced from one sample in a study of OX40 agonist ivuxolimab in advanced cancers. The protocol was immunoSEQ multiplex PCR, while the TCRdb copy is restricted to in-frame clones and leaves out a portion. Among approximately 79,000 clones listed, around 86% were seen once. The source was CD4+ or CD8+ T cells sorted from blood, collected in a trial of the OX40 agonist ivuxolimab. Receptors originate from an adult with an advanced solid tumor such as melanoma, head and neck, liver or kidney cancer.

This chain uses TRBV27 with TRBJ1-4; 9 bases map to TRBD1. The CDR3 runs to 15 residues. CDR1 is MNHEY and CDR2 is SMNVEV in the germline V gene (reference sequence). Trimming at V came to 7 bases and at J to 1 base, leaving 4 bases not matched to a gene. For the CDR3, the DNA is TGTGCCAGCAAAAAGGACAGGGGAACTAATGAAAAACTGTTTTTT. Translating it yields CASKKDRGTNEKLFF.

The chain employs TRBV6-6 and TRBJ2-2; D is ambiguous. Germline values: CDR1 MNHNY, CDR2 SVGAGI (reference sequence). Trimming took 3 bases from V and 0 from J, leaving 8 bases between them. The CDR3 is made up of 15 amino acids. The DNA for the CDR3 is TGTGCCAGCAGTTATTTGAGCTCGAACACCGGGGAGCTGTTTTTT. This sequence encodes CASSYLSSNTGELFF.

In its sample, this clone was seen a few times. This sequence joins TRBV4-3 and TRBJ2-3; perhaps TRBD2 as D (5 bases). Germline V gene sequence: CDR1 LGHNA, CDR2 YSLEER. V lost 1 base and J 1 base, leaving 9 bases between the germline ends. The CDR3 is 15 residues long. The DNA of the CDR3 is TGCGCCAGCAGCCAAGGATACGGGGGCACAGATACGCAGTATTTT. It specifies CASSQGYGGTDTQYF.

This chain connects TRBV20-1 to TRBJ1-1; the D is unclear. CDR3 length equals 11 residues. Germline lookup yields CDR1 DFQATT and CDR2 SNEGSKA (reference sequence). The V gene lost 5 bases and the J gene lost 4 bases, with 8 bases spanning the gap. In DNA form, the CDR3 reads TGCAGTGCTGACCGGGGCACTGAAGCTTTCTTT. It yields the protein CSADRGTEAFF.

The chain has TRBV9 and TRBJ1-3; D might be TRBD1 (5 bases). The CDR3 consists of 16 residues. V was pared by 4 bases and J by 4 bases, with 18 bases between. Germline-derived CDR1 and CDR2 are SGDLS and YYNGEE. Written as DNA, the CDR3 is TGTGCCAGCAGCCCAAGGGCTCCGGGGCTAGGAAACACCATATATTTT. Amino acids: CASSPRAPGLGNTIYF.

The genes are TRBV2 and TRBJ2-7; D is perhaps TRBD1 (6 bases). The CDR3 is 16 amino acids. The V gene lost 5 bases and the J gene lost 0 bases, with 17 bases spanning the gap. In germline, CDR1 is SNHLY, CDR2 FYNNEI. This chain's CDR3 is CASSRFRGPSSYEQYF. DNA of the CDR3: TGTGCCAGCAGTCGGTTCAGGGGCCCTAGCTCCTACGAGCAGTACTTC. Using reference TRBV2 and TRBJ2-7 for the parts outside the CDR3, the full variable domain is EPEVTQTPSHQVTQMGQEVILRCVPISNHLYFYWYRQILGQKVEFLVSFYNNEISEKSEIFDDQFSVERPDGSNFTLKIRSTKLEDSAMYFCASSRFRGPSSYEQYFGPGTRLTVT.

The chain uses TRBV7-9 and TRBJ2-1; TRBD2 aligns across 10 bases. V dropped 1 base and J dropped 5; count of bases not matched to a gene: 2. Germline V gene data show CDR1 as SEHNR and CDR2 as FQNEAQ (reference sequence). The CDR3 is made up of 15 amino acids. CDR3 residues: CASSLGGTSDNEQFF. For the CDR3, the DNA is TGTGCCAGCAGCTTAGGCGGGACTAGCGACAATGAGCAGTTCTTC.

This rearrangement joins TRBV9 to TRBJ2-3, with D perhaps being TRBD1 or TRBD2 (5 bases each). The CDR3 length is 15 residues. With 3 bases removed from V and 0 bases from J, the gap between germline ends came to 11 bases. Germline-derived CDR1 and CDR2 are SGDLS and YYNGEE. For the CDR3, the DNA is TGTGCCAGCAGCGCGGACGGGGCTAGCACAGATACGCAGTATTTT. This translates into CASSADGASTDTQYF.

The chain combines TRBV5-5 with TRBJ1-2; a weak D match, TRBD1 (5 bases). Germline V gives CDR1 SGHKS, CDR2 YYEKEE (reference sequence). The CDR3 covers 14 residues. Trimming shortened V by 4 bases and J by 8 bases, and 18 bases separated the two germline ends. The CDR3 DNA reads TGTGCCAGCAGCCGAAACGAGGGGATGGGCGGCTACACCTTC. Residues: CASSRNEGMGGYTF.

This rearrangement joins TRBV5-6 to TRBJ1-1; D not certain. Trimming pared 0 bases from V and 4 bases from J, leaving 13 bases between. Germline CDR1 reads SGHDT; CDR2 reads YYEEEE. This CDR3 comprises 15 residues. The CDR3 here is CASSLVRYRVTEAFF. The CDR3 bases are TGTGCCAGCAGCTTGGTGCGGTATAGGGTCACTGAAGCTTTCTTT.

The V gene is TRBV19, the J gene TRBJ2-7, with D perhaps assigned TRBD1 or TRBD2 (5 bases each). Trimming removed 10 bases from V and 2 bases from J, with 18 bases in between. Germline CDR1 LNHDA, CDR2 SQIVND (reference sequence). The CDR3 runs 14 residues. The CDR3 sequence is CATQDSGRAYEQYF. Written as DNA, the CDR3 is TGTGCCACCCAGGACTCCGGCAGGGCCTACGAGCAGTACTTC.